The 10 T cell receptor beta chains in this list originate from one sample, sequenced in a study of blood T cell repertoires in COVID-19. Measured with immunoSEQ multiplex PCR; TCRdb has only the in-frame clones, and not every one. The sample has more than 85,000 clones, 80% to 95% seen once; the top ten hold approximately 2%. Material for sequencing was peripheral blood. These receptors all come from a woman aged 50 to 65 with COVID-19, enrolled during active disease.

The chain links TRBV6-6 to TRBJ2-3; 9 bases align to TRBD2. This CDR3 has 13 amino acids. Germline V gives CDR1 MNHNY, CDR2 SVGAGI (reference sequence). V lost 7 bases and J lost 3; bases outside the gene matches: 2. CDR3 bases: TGTGCCAGCACCCTAGCGGGAACAGATACGCAGTATTTT. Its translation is CASTLAGTDTQYF.

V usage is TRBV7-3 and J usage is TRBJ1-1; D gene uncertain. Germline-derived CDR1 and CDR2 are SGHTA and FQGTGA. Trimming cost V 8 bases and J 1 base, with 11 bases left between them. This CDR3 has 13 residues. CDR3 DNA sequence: TGTGCCAGCCGACGGGAATCGAACACTGAAGCTTTCTTT. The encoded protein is CASRRESNTEAFF.

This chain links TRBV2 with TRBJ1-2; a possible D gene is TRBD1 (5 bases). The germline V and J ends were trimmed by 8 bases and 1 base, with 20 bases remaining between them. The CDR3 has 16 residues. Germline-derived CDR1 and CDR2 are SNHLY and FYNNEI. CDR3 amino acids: CASEAQGVGYNYGYTF. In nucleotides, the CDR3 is TGTGCCAGCGAAGCCCAGGGTGTGGGGTATAACTATGGCTACACCTTC.

CDR3 loop: CASSPREGPNSPLHF. CDR3 bases: TGCGCCAGCAGCCCTCGGGAGGGCCCTAATTCACCCCTCCACTTT. This sequence joins TRBV5-1 and TRBJ1-6; D is undetermined. The V end was cut by 4 bases, the J end by 6 bases, with 14 bases between. Germline V gene sequence: CDR1 SGHRS, CDR2 YFSETQ. The CDR3 totals 15 residues.

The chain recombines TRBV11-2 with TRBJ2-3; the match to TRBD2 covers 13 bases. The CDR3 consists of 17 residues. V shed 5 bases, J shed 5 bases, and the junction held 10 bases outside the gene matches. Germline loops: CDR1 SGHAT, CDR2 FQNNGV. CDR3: CASSLLTSGGNGDTQYF. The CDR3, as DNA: TGTGCCAGCAGCCTCCTGACTAGCGGGGGGAATGGAGATACGCAGTATTTT.

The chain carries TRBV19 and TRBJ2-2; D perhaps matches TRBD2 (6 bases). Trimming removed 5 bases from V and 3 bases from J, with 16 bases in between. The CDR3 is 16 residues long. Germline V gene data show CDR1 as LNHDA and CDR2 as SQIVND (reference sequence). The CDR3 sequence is CASSPDGGRYTGELFF. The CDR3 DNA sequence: TGTGCCAGTAGTCCCGATGGGGGGAGATACACCGGGGAGCTGTTTTTT.

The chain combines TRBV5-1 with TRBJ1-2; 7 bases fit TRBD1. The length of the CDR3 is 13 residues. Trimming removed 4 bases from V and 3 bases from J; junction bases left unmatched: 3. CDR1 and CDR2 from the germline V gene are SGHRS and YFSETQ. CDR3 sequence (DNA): TGCGCCAGCAGCGGTACAGGGGACTATGGCTACACCTTC. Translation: CASSGTGDYGYTF.

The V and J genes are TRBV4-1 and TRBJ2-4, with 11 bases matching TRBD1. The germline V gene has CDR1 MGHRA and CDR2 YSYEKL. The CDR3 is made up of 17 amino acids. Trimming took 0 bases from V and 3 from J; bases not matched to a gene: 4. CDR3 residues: CASSQESDRGHKNIQYF. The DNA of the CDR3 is TGCGCCAGCAGCCAAGAATCGGACAGGGGGCACAAAAACATTCAGTACTTC.

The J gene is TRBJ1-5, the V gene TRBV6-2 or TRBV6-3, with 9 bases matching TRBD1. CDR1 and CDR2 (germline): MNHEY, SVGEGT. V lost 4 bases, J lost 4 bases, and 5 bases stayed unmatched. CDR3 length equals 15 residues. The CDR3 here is CASSSPGQGNQPQHF. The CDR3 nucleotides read TGTGCCAGCAGTTCACCGGGACAGGGAAATCAGCCCCAGCATTTT.

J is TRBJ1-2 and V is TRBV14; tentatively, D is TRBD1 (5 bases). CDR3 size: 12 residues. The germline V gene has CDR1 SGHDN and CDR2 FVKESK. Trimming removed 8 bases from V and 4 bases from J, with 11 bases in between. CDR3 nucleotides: TGTGCCAGCGACCGGGACTCCTATGGCTACACCTTC. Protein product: CASDRDSYGYTF. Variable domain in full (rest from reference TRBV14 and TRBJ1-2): EAGVTQFPSHSVIEKGQTVTLRCDPISGHDNLYWYRRVMGKEIKFLLHFVKESKQDESGMPNNRFLAERTGGTYSTLKVQPAELEDSGVYFCASDRDSYGYTFGSGTRLTVV.